Listed below are T cell receptor beta chains from one sample, sequenced in a study of cytomegalovirus exposure and HLA in healthy donors. The method was immunoSEQ multiplex PCR; TCRdb's version includes in-frame clones alone and lacks a portion of them. The sample yields tens of thousands of clones, about three quarters seen once. The sample consisted of PBMCs. The receptors here all came from a male donor in good health and CMV-seropositive. CDR3s include the opening cysteine and the closing phenylalanine or tryptophan. The order of the fields is J gene, V gene, D gene, clone size, CDR3 length, CDR3 DNA, CDR3 protein. A D gene is named only where the DNA matches it firmly. The size entry is marked missing in some rows and otherwise reads once, few, many or a size class.

>TRBJ1-6|TRBV30|.|few|15
TGTGCCTGGAGTGGGCTGATAGGCAGGAATTCACCCCTCCACTTT
CAWSGLIGRNSPLHF
>TRBJ1-3|TRBV7-3|.|.|15
TGTGCCAGCAGCCTAGGGGAGGGAACTGGAAACACCATATATTTT
CASSLGEGTGNTIYF
>TRBJ1-3|TRBV7-9|.|.|15
TGTGCCAGCAGCTTGTTTTGGAGCTCTGGAAACACCATATATTTT
CASSLFWSSGNTIYF
>TRBJ2-5|TRBV6-1|.|.|12
TGTGCCAGCAGTCTAAGGGGCGAGACCCAGTACTTC
CASSLRGETQYF
>TRBJ1-4|TRBV6-4|TRBD1|.|14
TGTGCCTACATAGGAGTAGGGGGCTTTGAAAAACTGTTTTTT
CAYIGVGGFEKLFF
>TRBJ2-5|TRBV28|TRBD1|.|15
TGTGCCAGCAGCCTATTCCGGACAGGGCAAGAGACCCAGTACTTC
CASSLFRTGQETQYF
>TRBJ2-1|TRBV4-3|TRBD2|.|17
TGCGCCAGCAGCCAGAGACTAGCGGGGGGGCTCTACAATGAGCAGTTCTTC
CASSQRLAGGLYNEQFF
>TRBJ1-5|TRBV30|TRBD1|.|14
TGTGCCTGGAGTCCACAGGGGGCGCGTCAGCCCCAGCATTTT
CAWSPQGARQPQHF
>TRBJ2-5|TRBV2|TRBD2|.|14
TGTGCCAGCAGTCCTAGCGGGGCAAAGGAGACCCAGTACTTC
CASSPSGAKETQYF
>TRBJ1-2|TRBV27|.|.|16
TGTGCCAGCAGTTTATTATCTCCAGCGGGCAGATGTGGCTACACCTTC
CASSLLSPAGRCGYTF
>TRBJ2-5|TRBV5-1|.|few|18
TGCGCCAGCAGCTTGGGGCTCCAGGGAAGGCGGGGCCAAGAGACCCAGTACTTC
CASSLGLQGRRGQETQYF
>TRBJ2-3|TRBV4-1|TRBD2|.|15
TGCGCCAGCAGCCAAGATAGCGGGAGAGGGGATACGCAGTATTTT
CASSQDSGRGDTQYF
>TRBJ2-1|TRBV9|.|.|14
TGTGCCAGCAGCGTAGGGGGCAGGGTCAATGAGCAGTTCTTC
CASSVGGRVNEQFF
>TRBJ2-7|TRBV30|TRBD2|.|15
TGTGCCTGGGACCCTCTAGCGGGGGCTCCTAGGGAGCAGTACTTC
CAWDPLAGAPREQYF
>TRBJ2-1|TRBV19|TRBD2|.|16
TGTGCCAGTAGTTCAACGACTAGCGGGAGGTCCGTTGAGCAGTTCTTC
CASSSTTSGRSVEQFF
>TRBJ2-1|TRBV5-1|.|.|16
TGCGCCAGCAGCTTGGCCGGCGGCCTGTCCTACAATGAGCAGTTCTTC
CASSLAGGLSYNEQFF
>TRBJ1-2|TRBV2|.|.|12
TGTGCCAGCAGAGAGGACAGCTATGGCTACACCTTC
CASREDSYGYTF
>TRBJ2-1|TRBV4-1|TRBD2|.|19
TGCGCCAGCAGCCAAGATCGGCTTGGAGCGGGAGGTTCCTACAATGAGCAGTTCTTC
CASSQDRLGAGGSYNEQFF
>TRBJ1-3|TRBV28|.|.|16
TGTGCCAGCAGTTTAATGGGACAAAGCTCTGGAAACACCATATATTTT
CASSLMGQSSGNTIYF
>TRBJ1-1|TRBV18|.|.|14
TGTGCCAGCTCACCAGACAGTACAAACACTGAAGCTTTCTTT
CASSPDSTNTEAFF
>TRBJ2-3|TRBV5-8|.|once|16
TGTGCCAGCAGCTTGCCGGGGGAAGGCCCTACAGATACGCAGTATTTT
CASSLPGEGPTDTQYF
>TRBJ1-1|TRBV25-1|TRBD1|.|13
TGTGCCAGCGTTAGACAGGGGAACACTGAAGCTTTCTTT
CASVRQGNTEAFF
>TRBJ2-3|TRBV11-1|.|.|17
TGTGCCAGCAGCTTAAGGCGCCAGGGAGGCAACACAGATACGCAGTATTTT
CASSLRRQGGNTDTQYF
>TRBJ2-7|TRBV5-1|.|.|13
TGCGCCAGCAGCCCGACAGAGTCCTACGAGCAGTACTTC
CASSPTESYEQYF
>TRBJ1-1|TRBV4-1|TRBD1|.|15
TGCGCCAGCAGCCAAGCGACAGGGGGGAACACTGAAGCTTTCTTT
CASSQATGGNTEAFF
>TRBJ1-4|TRBV29-1|TRBD1|few|14
TGCAGCGTTGGGGCAGGGGGGAAACCTGAAAAACTGTTTTTT
CSVGAGGKPEKLFF
>TRBJ2-7|TRBV19|.|.|14
TGTGCCAGTAGTATACGGGACACATCCTACGAGCAGTACTTC
CASSIRDTSYEQYF
>TRBJ1-2|TRBV9|.|.|13
TGTGCCAGCGGACGAAACAGGGACTATGGCTACACCTTC
CASGRNRDYGYTF
>TRBJ1-1|TRBV18|.|.|14
TGTGCCAGCTCAAACACAGGACCGCGCACTGAAGCTTTCTTT
CASSNTGPRTEAFF